This paragraph covers one T cell receptor beta chain sequence. Per the study methods: Amplification with reference gene primers provided the estimates of nucleated cell counts. Sequencing was performed with immunoSEQ multiplex PCR; in TCRdb, only in-frame clones are kept and a portion is missing. That table gives V, J and clone size, and the DNA gave D and trimming. In the table there are about 12,000 clones, about two thirds of which are singletons. The data stem from a study of blood T cell repertoires in COVID-19. This receptor was obtained from a man in his fifties or sixties with COVID-19, enrolled during active disease. The sample was peripheral blood.

DNA for the CDR3: TGTGCCAGCAGCATGGAGATTAATTCACCCCTCCACTTT. It encodes CASSMEINSPLHF. This chain connects TRBV7-2 to TRBJ1-6, with unresolved D. This CDR3 is built from 13 residues. Germline-derived CDR1 and CDR2 are SGHTA and FQGNSA. The V end was cut by 5 bases, the J end by 6 bases, with 8 bases between.